The 19 T cell receptor beta chains below were found in one sample sequenced in a study of T cell responses to AZD1222 COVID-19 vaccine. Assay used: immunoSEQ multiplex PCR; TCRdb lists only in-frame clones, some missing. The sample lists more than 100,000 clones; roughly 88% were seen once. The input for sequencing was peripheral blood, taken on day 0 of AZD1222 vaccination. The receptors were sampled from an adult in good health.

The rearrangement joins TRBV19 to TRBJ1-2; TRBD1 is a possible D gene (5 bases). The germline V and J ends were trimmed by 7 bases and 4 bases, with 13 bases remaining between them. This CDR3 contains 13 residues. The germline V gene has CDR1 LNHDA and CDR2 SQIVND (reference sequence). In DNA form, the CDR3 reads TGTGCCAGTACCCCCGACAGCAGCTATGGCTACACCTTC. Its protein is CASTPDSSYGYTF.

This chain joins TRBV5-4 and TRBJ1-4; no definite D call. The CDR3 contains 15 residues. CDR1 SGHNT and CDR2 YYREEE come from the germline V gene (reference sequence). With 3 bases removed from V and 4 bases from J, the gap between germline ends came to 13 bases. The CDR3 DNA reads TGTGCCAGCAGCTCGGGGTCGGGTGGTAATGAAAAACTGTTTTTT. This translates into CASSSGSGGNEKLFF.

V and J are TRBV12-3 or TRBV12-4 and TRBJ2-1; no reliable D call. The CDR3 extends over 13 amino acids. V lost 5 bases and J lost 7, with 12 bases in between. CDR3 protein: CASSVNRWNEQFF. CDR3 DNA: TGTGCCAGCAGTGTAAATAGGTGGAATGAGCAGTTCTTC.

The genes are TRBV5-1 and TRBJ1-1; TRBD1 is a possible D gene (5 bases). This CDR3 is built from 14 residues. V lost 4 bases to trimming and J lost 1 base, with 11 bases between them. Germline V CDR1 and CDR2: SGHRS, YFSETQ. CDR3 DNA sequence: TGCGCCAGCAGCGCGGAGGGGCAGAACACTGAAGCTTTCTTT. It is translated as CASSAEGQNTEAFF. Variable domain in full (rest from reference TRBV5-1 and TRBJ1-1): KAGVTQTPRYLIKTRGQQVTLSCSPISGHRSVSWYQQTPGQGLQFLFEYFSETQRNKGNFPGRFSGRQFSNSRSEMNVSTLELGDSALYLCASSAEGQNTEAFFGQGTRLTVV.

This clone was observed a single time. The chain has TRBV5-8 and TRBJ1-2; D not resolved. The V gene lost 0 bases and the J gene lost 5 bases, with 5 bases spanning the gap. In germline, CDR1 is SGHTS, CDR2 YDEGEE. The CDR3 has 12 residues. CDR3 residues: CASSLEAYGYTF. CDR3 coding DNA: TGTGCCAGCAGCTTGGAAGCGTATGGCTACACCTTC.

The V gene is TRBV3-1 (or the pseudogene TRBV3-2), the J gene TRBJ1-3; no reliable D call. CDR3 length equals 16 residues. Germline V gene lookup returns CDR1 LGHDT and CDR2 YNNKEL (reference sequence). The ends were cut back, 4 bases at V and 0 bases at J, with 13 bases in the middle. The CDR3 reads CASSPYTSSSGNTIYF. The CDR3 bases are TGTGCCAGCAGCCCGTACACATCGAGCTCTGGAAACACCATATATTTT.

This clone was counted a few times. The J gene is TRBJ2-7, the V gene TRBV11-2; tentative D call: TRBD2 (6 bases). Trimming cost V 5 bases and J 2 bases, with 16 bases left between them. This CDR3 spans 15 amino acids. Germline V lookup: CDR1 SGHAT, CDR2 FQNNGV. As DNA, the CDR3 is TGTGCCAGCAGCCCCCCCCCTGAGCGGGCCTACGAGCAGTACTTC. It yields the protein CASSPPPERAYEQYF.

The genes are TRBV2 and TRBJ2-3; D possibly corresponds to TRBD2 (6 bases). Between the trimmed V and J ends, which lost 5 bases and 1 base, there was a span of 13 bases. The CDR3 covers 15 residues. CDR1 is SNHLY and CDR2 is FYNNEI in the germline V gene. CDR3 DNA: TGTGCCAGCAGTCTAAGCGGGTACCGCACAGATACGCAGTATTTT. Its translation is CASSLSGYRTDTQYF.

This sequence joins TRBV18 and TRBJ2-3; D remains unclear. V lost 0 bases and J 4 bases, leaving 11 bases between the germline ends. The CDR3 has 15 residues. Germline CDR1 reads KGHSH; CDR2 reads LQKENI. CDR3 residues: CASSPPSSSSDTQYF. CDR3 DNA: TGTGCCAGCTCACCACCCTCGTCCAGTTCAGATACGCAGTATTTT.

This clone has just a few counts. The CDR3 sequence is CASSGRASTDTQYF. CDR3 nucleotide sequence: TGTGCCAGCAGTGGGAGAGCGAGCACAGATACGCAGTATTTT. The genes are TRBV6-4 and TRBJ2-3; the D is unclear. This CDR3 is built from 14 residues. Germline V gene data show CDR1 as MRHNA and CDR2 as SNTAGT. The V end lost 4 bases, the J end lost 0 bases, and 8 bases lay between the germline ends.

This chain joins TRBV4-1 and TRBJ1-4, with D uncertain. From germline, CDR1 is MGHRA and CDR2 YSYEKL. This CDR3 spans 18 amino acids. V was shortened by 4 bases and J by 0 bases, with 18 bases between the two germline ends. This CDR3 is CASSPRIIKKATNEKLFF. In nucleotides, the CDR3 is TGCGCCAGCAGCCCAAGGATTATTAAAAAGGCAACTAATGAAAAACTGTTTTTT.

The chain carries TRBV6-5 and TRBJ2-1; 7 bases match TRBD2. The V and J ends lost 4 bases and 5 bases, in that order; junction bases with no gene match: 2. Germline CDR1 and CDR2: MNHEY and SVGAGI. CDR3 length: 13 residues. CDR3 amino acids: CASSSLADNEQFF. The CDR3 DNA reads as TGTGCCAGCAGTTCTCTAGCGGACAATGAGCAGTTCTTC.

The rearrangement joins TRBV29-1 to TRBJ1-2; 7 bases line up with TRBD1. V shed 6 bases and J 2 bases; nucleotides not matched to a gene: 12. This CDR3 is 15 amino acids long. The germline V gene encodes CDR1 SQVTM and CDR2 ANQGSEA. CDR3 in amino acids: CSVAPPGQLNYGYTF. The CDR3 DNA is TGCAGCGTCGCACCTCCGGGACAGCTAAACTATGGCTACACCTTC.

This chain uses TRBV27 with TRBJ1-4; 7 nucleotides match TRBD1. This CDR3 is 14 amino acids long. The V segment lost 5 bases and the J segment 0 bases; nucleotides outside the gene matches: 0. Germline V lookup: CDR1 MNHEY, CDR2 SMNVEV (reference sequence). The DNA for the CDR3 is TGTGCCAGCAGTACAGGGGCAACTAATGAAAAACTGTTTTTT. It is translated as CASSTGATNEKLFF.

This clone was detected only a few times. V usage is TRBV27 and J usage is TRBJ1-6, with D perhaps TRBD1 (6 bases). The CDR3 loop spans 17 amino acids. The V end lost 5 bases, the J end lost 7 bases, and 21 bases lay between the germline ends. Germline loops: CDR1 MNHEY, CDR2 SMNVEV (reference sequence). The CDR3 sequence is CASSRGAFIGGNSPLHF. CDR3 bases: TGTGCCAGCAGTCGGGGGGCCTTTATCGGGGGAAATTCACCCCTCCACTTT.

The chain links TRBV7-8 to TRBJ1-5, with no clear D. The V end was cut by 5 bases, the J end by 6 bases, with 17 bases between. Per germline, CDR1 SGHVS and CDR2 FQNEAQ. This CDR3 contains 15 residues. The DNA for the CDR3 is TGTGCCAGCAGCCTTCGCACAGCCGACGGTCAGCCCCAGCATTTT. Protein product: CASSLRTADGQPQHF. Based on the CDR3 plus reference TRBV7-8 and TRBJ1-5, the full variable domain is GAGVSQSPRYKVAKRGQDVALRCDPISGHVSLFWYQQALGQGPEFLTYFQNEAQLDKSGLPSDRFFAERPEGSVSTLKIQRTQQEDSAVYLCASSLRTADGQPQHFGDGTRLSIL.

The chain combines TRBV12-3 or TRBV12-4 with TRBJ2-5, with D uncertain. V gave up 3 bases and J gave up 1 base, with 6 bases separating them. There are 13 residues in the CDR3. The CDR3 sequence: CASSFVLQETQYF. The CDR3 DNA is TGTGCCAGCAGTTTTGTACTCCAAGAGACCCAGTACTTC.

The V gene is TRBV7-2, the J gene TRBJ1-2; no firm D call. Germline V gives CDR1 SGHTA, CDR2 FQGNSA. This CDR3 is 15 amino acids long. V lost 5 bases, J lost 7 bases, and 20 bases lay in between. CDR3 amino acids: CASSARTAASLGYTF. The CDR3 nucleotides read TGTGCCAGCAGCGCCCGGACGGCCGCCAGCCTTGGCTACACCTTC.

V usage is TRBV11-2 and J usage is TRBJ2-1; D gene uncertain. This CDR3 has 10 amino acids. Germline V gives CDR1 SGHAT, CDR2 FQNNGV. Trimming removed 7 bases from V and 14 bases from J, with 12 bases in between. CDR3 DNA sequence: TGTGCCAGCACCCGAGAGGTGGAGTTCTTC. Its protein is CASTREVEFF. The full variable domain, completed using reference TRBV11-2 and TRBJ2-1, is EAGVAQSPRYKIIEKRQSVAFWCNPISGHATLYWYQQILGQGPKLLIQFQNNGVVDDSQLPKDRFSAERLKGVDSTLKIQPAKLEDSAVYLCASTREVEFFGPGTRLTVL.